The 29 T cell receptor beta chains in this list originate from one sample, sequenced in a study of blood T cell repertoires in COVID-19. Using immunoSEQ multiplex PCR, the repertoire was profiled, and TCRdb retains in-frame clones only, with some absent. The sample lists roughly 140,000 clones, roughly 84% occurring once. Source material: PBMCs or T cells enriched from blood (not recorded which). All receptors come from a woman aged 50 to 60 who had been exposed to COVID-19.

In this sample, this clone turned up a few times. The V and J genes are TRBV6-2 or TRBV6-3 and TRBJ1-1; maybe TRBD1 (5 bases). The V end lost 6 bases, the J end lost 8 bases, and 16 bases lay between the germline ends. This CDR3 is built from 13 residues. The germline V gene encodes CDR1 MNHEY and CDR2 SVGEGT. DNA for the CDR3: TGTGCCAGCAGCCAGGCGACAGAATCCGAAGCTTTCTTT. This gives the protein CASSQATESEAFF.

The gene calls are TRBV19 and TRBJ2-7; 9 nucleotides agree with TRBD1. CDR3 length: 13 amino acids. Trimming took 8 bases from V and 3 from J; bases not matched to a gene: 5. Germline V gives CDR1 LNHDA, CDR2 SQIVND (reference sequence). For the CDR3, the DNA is TGTGCCAGTCGGGACAGGGCCTACTACGAGCAGTACTTC. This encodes CASRDRAYYEQYF.

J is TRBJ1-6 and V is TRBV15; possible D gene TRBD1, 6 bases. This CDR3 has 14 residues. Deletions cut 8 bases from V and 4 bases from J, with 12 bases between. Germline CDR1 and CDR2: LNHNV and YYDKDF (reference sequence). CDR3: CATSGGGYNSPLHF. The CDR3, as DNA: TGTGCCACCTCGGGAGGGGGGTATAATTCACCCCTCCACTTT.

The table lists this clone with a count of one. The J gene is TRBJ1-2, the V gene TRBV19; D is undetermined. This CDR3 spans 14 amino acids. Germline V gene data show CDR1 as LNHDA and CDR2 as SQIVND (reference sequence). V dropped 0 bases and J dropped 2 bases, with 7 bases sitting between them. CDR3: CASSIDRGNYGYTF. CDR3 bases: TGTGCCAGTAGTATAGATAGAGGCAACTATGGCTACACCTTC.

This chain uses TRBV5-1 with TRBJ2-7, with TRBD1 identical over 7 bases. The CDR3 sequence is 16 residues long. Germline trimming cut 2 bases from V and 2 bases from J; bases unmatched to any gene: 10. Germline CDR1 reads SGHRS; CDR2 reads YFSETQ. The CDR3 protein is CASSLQPRTGAYEQYF. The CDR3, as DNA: TGCGCCAGCAGCTTACAACCGAGAACAGGGGCCTACGAGCAGTACTTC.

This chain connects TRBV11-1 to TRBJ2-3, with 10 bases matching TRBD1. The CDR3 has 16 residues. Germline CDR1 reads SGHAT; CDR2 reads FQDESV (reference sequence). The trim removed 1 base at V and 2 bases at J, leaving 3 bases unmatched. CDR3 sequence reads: CASSLEGQGFTDTQYF. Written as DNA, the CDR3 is TGTGCCAGCAGCTTAGAGGGACAGGGGTTCACAGATACGCAGTATTTT.

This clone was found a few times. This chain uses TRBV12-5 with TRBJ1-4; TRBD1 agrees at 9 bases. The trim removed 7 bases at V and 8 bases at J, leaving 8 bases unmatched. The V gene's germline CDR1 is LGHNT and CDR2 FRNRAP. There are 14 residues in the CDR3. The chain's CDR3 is CASDPGQGREKLFF. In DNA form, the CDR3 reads TGTGCTAGTGATCCGGGACAGGGTCGAGAAAAACTGTTTTTT.

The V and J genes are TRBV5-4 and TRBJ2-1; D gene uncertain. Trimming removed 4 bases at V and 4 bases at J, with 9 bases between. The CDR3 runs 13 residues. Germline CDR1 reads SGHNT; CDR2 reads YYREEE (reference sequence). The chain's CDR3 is CASSPPRYNEQFF. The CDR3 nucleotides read TGTGCCAGCAGCCCACCTAGATACAATGAGCAGTTCTTC.

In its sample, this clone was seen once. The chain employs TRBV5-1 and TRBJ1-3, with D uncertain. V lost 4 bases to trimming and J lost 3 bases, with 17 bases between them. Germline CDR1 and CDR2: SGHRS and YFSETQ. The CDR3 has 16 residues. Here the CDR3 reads CASSPSGGGFGNTIYF. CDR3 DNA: TGCGCCAGCAGCCCCTCCGGAGGCGGGTTTGGAAACACCATATATTTT.

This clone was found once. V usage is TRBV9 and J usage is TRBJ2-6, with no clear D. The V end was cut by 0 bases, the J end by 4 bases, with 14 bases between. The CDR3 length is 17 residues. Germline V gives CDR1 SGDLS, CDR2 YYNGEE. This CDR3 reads CASSVGPSYGGANVLTF. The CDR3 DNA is TGTGCCAGCAGCGTAGGCCCCTCCTACGGGGGGGCCAACGTCCTGACTTTC.

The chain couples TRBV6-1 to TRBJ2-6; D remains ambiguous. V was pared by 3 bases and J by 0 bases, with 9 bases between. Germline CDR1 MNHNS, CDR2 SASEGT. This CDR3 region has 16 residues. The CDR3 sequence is CASSERRVSGANVLTF. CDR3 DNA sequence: TGTGCCAGCAGTGAGCGACGGGTCTCTGGGGCCAACGTCCTGACTTTC.

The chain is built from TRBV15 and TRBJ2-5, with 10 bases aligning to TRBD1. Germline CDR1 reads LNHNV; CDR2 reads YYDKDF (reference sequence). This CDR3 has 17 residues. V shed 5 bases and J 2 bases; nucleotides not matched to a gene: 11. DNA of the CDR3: TGTGCCACCAGCTCGCGGACAGGGGGGTTGGGGCAAGAGACCCAGTACTTC. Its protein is CATSSRTGGLGQETQYF.

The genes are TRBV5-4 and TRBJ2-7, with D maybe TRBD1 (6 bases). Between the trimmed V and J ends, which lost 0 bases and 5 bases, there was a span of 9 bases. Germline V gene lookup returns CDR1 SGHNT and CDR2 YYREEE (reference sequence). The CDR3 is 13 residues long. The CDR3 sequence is CASSLVRDNEQYF. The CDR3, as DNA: TGTGCCAGCAGCTTGGTCAGGGACAACGAGCAGTACTTC.

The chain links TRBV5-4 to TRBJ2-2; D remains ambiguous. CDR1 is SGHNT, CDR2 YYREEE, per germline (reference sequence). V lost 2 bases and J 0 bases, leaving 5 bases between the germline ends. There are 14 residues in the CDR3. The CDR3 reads CASSLQANTGELFF. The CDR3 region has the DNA TGTGCCAGCAGCTTACAAGCGAACACCGGGGAGCTGTTTTTT.

CDR3 bases: TGTGCCAGCAGCCCGGGACTACGGTCCTACGAGCAGTACTTC. Residues: CASSPGLRSYEQYF. The chain carries TRBV5-4 and TRBJ2-7; the match to TRBD2 covers 7 bases. The V segment lost 4 bases and the J segment 1 base; nucleotides outside the gene matches: 5. Germline assignment: CDR1 SGHNT and CDR2 YYREEE (reference sequence). The CDR3 consists of 14 residues.

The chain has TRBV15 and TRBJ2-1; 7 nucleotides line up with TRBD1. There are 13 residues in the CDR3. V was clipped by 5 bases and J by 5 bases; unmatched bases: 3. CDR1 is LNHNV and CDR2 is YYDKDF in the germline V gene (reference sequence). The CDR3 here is CATSQGDDNEQFF. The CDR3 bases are TGTGCCACCAGCCAGGGGGATGACAATGAGCAGTTCTTC.

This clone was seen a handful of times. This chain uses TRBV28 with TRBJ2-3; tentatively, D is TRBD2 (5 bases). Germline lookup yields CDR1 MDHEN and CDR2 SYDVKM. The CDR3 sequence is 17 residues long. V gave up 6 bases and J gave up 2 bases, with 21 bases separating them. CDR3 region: CASRDPGWEPSTDTQYF. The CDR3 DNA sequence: TGTGCCAGCAGGGACCCGGGGTGGGAGCCATCCACAGATACGCAGTATTTT.

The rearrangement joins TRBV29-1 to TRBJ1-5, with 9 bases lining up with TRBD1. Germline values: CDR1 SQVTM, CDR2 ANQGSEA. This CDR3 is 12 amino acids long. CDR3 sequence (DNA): TGCAGTGCCGACAGGGGGGGAGGGCCCCAGCATTTT. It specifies CSADRGGGPQHF.

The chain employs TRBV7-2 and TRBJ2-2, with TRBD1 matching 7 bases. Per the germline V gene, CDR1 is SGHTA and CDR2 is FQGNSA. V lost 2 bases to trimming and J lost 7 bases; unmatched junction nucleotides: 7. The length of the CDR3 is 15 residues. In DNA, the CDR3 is TGTGCCAGCAGCTTAAGCCAGGGGGTGGACGGGGAGCTGTTTTTT. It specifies CASSLSQGVDGELFF.

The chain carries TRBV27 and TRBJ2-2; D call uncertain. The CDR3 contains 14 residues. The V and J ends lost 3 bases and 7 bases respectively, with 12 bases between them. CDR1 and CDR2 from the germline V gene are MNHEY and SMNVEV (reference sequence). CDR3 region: CASSFQPGGGELFF. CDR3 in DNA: TGTGCCAGCAGTTTTCAACCCGGTGGCGGGGAGCTGTTTTTT.

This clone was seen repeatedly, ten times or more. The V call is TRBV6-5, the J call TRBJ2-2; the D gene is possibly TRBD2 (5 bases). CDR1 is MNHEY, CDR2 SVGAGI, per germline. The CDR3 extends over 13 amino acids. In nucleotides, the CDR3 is TGTGCTGGGAAGGGCGGGTACGCCGGGGAGCTGTTTTTT. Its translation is CAGKGGYAGELFF.

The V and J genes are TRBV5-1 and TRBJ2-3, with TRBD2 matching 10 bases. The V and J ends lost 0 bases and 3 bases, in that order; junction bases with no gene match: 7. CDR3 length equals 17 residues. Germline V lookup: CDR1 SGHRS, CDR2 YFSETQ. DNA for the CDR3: TGCGCCAGCAGCTTGGACCCTAGCGGGAGTGGGACAGATACGCAGTATTTT. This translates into CASSLDPSGSGTDTQYF.

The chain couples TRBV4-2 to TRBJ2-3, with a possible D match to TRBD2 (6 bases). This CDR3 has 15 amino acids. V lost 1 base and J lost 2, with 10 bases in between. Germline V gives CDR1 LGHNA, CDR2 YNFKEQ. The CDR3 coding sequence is TGTGCCAGCAGCCAAGGGGGGACTGACACAGATACGCAGTATTTT. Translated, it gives CASSQGGTDTDTQYF.

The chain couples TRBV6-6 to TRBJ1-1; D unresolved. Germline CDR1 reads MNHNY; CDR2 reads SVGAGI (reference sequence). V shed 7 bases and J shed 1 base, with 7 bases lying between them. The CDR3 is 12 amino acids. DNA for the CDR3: TGTGCCAGCAAAGGCGGGAACACTGAAGCTTTCTTT. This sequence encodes CASKGGNTEAFF.

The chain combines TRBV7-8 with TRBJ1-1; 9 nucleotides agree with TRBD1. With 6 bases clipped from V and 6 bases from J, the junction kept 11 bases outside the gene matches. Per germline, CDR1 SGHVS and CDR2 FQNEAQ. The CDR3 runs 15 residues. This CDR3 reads CASRRTGGEVPEAFF. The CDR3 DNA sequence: TGTGCCAGCAGACGCACAGGGGGCGAGGTCCCTGAAGCTTTCTTT.

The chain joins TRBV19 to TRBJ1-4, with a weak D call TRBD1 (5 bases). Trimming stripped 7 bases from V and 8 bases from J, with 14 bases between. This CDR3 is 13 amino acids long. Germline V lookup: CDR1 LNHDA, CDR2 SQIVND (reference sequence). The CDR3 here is CASNRPPGEKLFF. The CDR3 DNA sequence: TGTGCCAGTAATCGGCCCCCAGGGGAAAAACTGTTTTTT.

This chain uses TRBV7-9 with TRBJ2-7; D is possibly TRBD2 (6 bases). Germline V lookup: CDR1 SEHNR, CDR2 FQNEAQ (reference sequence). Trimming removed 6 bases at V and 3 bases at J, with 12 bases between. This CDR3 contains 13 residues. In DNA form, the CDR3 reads TGTGCCAGCAGGGAGGGGAACCACTACGAGCAGTACTTC. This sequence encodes CASREGNHYEQYF.

The CDR3 spells CASSEALGVNEKLFF. The CDR3 nucleotides are TGTGCCAGCAGTGAAGCGTTGGGAGTCAATGAAAAACTGTTTTTT. The gene calls are TRBV6-1 and TRBJ1-4; D ambiguous. CDR1 is MNHNS, CDR2 SASEGT, per germline. V was cut by 0 bases and J by 5 bases, with 10 bases left in between. This CDR3 has 15 residues.

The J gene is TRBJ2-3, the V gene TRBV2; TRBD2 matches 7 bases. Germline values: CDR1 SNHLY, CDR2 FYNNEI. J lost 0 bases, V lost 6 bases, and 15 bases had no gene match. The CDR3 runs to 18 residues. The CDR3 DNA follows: TGTGCCAGCAGAGAGATTACCCCGTCTAGCGGCAGCACAGATACGCAGTATTTT. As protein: CASREITPSSGSTDTQYF.